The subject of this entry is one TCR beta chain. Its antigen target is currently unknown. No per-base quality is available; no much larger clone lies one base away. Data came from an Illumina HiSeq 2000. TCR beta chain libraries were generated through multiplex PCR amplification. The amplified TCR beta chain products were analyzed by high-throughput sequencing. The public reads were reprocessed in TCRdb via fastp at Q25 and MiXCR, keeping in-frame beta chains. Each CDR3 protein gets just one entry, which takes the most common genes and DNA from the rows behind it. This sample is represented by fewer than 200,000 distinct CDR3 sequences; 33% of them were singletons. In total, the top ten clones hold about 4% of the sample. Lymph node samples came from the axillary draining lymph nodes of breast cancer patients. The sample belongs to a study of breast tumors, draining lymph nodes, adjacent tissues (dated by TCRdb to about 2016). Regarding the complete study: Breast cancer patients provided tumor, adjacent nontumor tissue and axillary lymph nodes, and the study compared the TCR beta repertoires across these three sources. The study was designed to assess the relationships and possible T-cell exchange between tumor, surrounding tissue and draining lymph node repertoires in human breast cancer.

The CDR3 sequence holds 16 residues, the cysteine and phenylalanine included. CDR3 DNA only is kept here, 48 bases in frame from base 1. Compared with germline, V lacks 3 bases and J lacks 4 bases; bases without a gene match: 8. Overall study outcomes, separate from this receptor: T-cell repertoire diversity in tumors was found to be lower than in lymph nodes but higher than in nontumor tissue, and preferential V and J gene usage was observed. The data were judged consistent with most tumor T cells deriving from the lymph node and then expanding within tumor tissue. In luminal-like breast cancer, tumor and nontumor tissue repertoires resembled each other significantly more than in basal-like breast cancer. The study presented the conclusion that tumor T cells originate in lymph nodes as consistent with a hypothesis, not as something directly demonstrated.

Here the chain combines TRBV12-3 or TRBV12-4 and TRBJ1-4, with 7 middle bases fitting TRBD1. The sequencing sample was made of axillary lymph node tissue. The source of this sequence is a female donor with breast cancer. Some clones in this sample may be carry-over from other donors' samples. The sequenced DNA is TGTGCCAGCAGTTTGGGGCAGGGGGGCGGTAATGAAAAACTGTTTTTT. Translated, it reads CASSLGQGGGNEKLFF.